These 17 T cell receptor beta chains originate from one sample sequenced in a study of blood T cell repertoires in COVID-19. Here immunoSEQ multiplex PCR was the method, and the copy in TCRdb shows in-frame clones only, minus some. The profile shows 200,000 to 300,000 clones, 75% to 85% of them singletons. Sample: peripheral blood. The source is a human donor in a cohort sampled during active COVID-19.

This clone was recorded once. The rearrangement joins TRBV19 to TRBJ1-2, with D possibly TRBD1 on 6 matching bases. The CDR3 has 11 amino acids. Between the trimmed V and J ends, which lost 10 bases and 7 bases, there was a span of 13 bases. Per germline, CDR1 LNHDA and CDR2 SQIVND (reference sequence). The CDR3 DNA follows: TGTGCCACCGGGGGGGCGTCTGGCTACACCTTC. Its translation: CATGGASGYTF.

This chain joins TRBV12-5 and TRBJ1-5; 9 bases match TRBD1. The CDR3 sequence is 22 residues long. V was pared by 2 bases and J by 0 bases, with 20 bases of the junction left unmatched. Germline-derived CDR1 and CDR2 are LGHNT and FRNRAP. In DNA form, the CDR3 reads TGTGCTAGTGGTTTGCTCCCCGGACTCGGACAGGGGCCCGGAAGTAGCAATCAGCCCCAGCATTTT. Amino acids: CASGLLPGLGQGPGSSNQPQHF.

The rearrangement joins TRBV15 to TRBJ2-5, with 7 positions matching TRBD1. Germline V gives CDR1 LNHNV, CDR2 YYDKDF (reference sequence). The V gene end was trimmed by 1 base and the J gene end by 0 bases; junction bases not matched to a gene: 5. The CDR3 totals 16 residues. The CDR3 DNA is TGTGCCACCAGCAGAGGAACACAGGGGTACCAAGAGACCCAGTACTTC. It translates to CATSRGTQGYQETQYF.

The chain links TRBV12-5 to TRBJ1-1; 8 bases map to TRBD1. J gave up 2 bases and V 1 base, and 6 bases lay outside the gene matches. The CDR3 has 16 amino acids. Germline CDR1 reads LGHNT; CDR2 reads FRNRAP. The CDR3 region has the DNA TGTGCTAGTGGTTTGGGGCAGGGGGCATCAAACACTGAAGCTTTCTTT. Encoded protein: CASGLGQGASNTEAFF.

The V gene is TRBV18, the J gene TRBJ2-6; D call uncertain. The CDR3 covers 15 residues. Trimming removed 3 bases from V and 1 base from J, with 7 bases in between. The germline V gene has CDR1 KGHSH and CDR2 LQKENI. The CDR3 region is CASSPLESGANVLTF. The CDR3 DNA reads as TGTGCCAGCTCACCCCTTGAGTCTGGGGCCAACGTCCTGACTTTC.

V gene TRBV4-1 combines with J gene TRBJ2-5; 7 nucleotides match TRBD1. The CDR3 has 13 residues. CDR1 and CDR2 (germline): MGHRA, YSYEKL. The J segment lost 6 bases and the V segment lost 5 bases, leaving 6 bases of the junction unmatched. The CDR3, as DNA: TGCGCCAGCAGCTCGACAGGGCTGAAGACCCAGTACTTC. Translation gives CASSSTGLKTQYF.

The chain uses TRBV10-3 and TRBJ2-1; TRBD2 aligns across 14 bases. Germline trimming cut 6 bases from V and 2 bases from J; bases unmatched to any gene: 0. This CDR3 has 15 residues. CDR1 and CDR2 (germline): ENHRY, SYGVKD. The CDR3 protein is CAIRTSGGAYNEQFF. CDR3 DNA: TGTGCCATCAGGACTAGCGGGGGGGCCTACAATGAGCAGTTCTTC.

This rearrangement joins TRBV21-1 to TRBJ2-2; the D segment call TRBD2 is taken from the table without a DNA check. TRBV21-1 is described as a pseudogene. The CDR3 consists of 21 residues. In nucleotides, the CDR3 is TGTGCCAGCAGCATTACTTGGGGACTAGCGGGAGTCGGTAAGAGCACCGGGGAGCTGTTTTTT. This gives the protein CASSITWGLAGVGKSTGELFF.

This sequence joins TRBV27 and TRBJ1-2; 7 positions match TRBD1. The germline gives CDR1 MNHEY, CDR2 SMNVEV (reference sequence). J lost 0 bases, V lost 0 bases, and 10 bases had no gene match. CDR3 size: 18 residues. CDR3 DNA sequence: TGTGCCAGCAGTTTATCAATATTAAGGGGGCGTACTAACTATGGCTACACCTTC. This sequence encodes CASSLSILRGRTNYGYTF.

The V and J genes are TRBV7-9 and TRBJ2-7; D is ambiguous. CDR3 length equals 16 residues. The ends were cut back, 3 bases at V and 0 bases at J, with 15 bases in the middle. In germline, CDR1 is SEHNR, CDR2 FQNEAQ (reference sequence). The CDR3, as DNA: TGTGCCAGCAGCTTCTATTCGTCGGCTAGCTCCTACGAGCAGTACTTC. Translated, it gives CASSFYSSASSYEQYF.

The CDR3 loop reads CASSLGGTGYTGELFF. The CDR3 DNA reads as TGTGCCAGCAGTTTAGGGGGGACAGGGTACACCGGGGAGCTGTTTTTT. This chain joins TRBV28 and TRBJ2-2; TRBD1 matches at 9 bases. The CDR3 consists of 16 residues. V dropped 2 bases and J dropped 3; count of bases not matched to a gene: 4. Germline V gives CDR1 MDHEN, CDR2 SYDVKM.

The V and J genes are TRBV10-3 and TRBJ2-3; TRBD2 aligns across 8 bases. From germline, CDR1 is ENHRY and CDR2 SYGVKD. The ends lost 8 bases at V and 8 bases at J; junction bases unmatched: 6. The CDR3 has 12 residues. The CDR3 DNA follows: TGTGCCATCGTTGCGGGAGGAGGTACGCAGTATTTT. This gives the protein CAIVAGGGTQYF.

In regard to this clone: The same CDR3 can be traced to other DNA sequences in this sample. The genes are TRBV5-5 and TRBJ1-1, with a possible D match to TRBD1 (6 bases). V was cut by 0 bases and J by 5 bases, with 11 bases left in between. Germline CDR1 SGHKS, CDR2 YYEKEE (reference sequence). The CDR3 sequence is 14 residues long. The CDR3 nucleotides read TGTGCCAGCAGCTTGGAAGGGGGTGGAACTGAAGCTTTCTTT. As protein: CASSLEGGGTEAFF.

This chain links TRBV5-1 with TRBJ2-3; the D gene is possibly TRBD2 (6 bases). CDR1 and CDR2 (germline): SGHRS, YFSETQ. Trimming left V 0 bases short and J 4 bases short, with 24 bases between. The CDR3 is 19 residues long. CDR3 region: CASSLDWLPGLLTADTQYF. In DNA, the CDR3 is TGCGCCAGCAGCTTGGATTGGTTACCGGGACTCCTAACAGCAGATACGCAGTATTTT.

This clone turned up a few times. The chain carries TRBV13 and TRBJ2-7, with a tentative D call TRBD2 (6 bases). CDR1 and CDR2 (germline): PRHDT, FYEKMQ (reference sequence). The V gene lost 2 bases and the J gene lost 4 bases, with 18 bases spanning the gap. This CDR3 region has 16 residues. This chain's CDR3 is CASSLLASNELYEQYF. The CDR3 DNA reads TGTGCCAGCAGCTTACTAGCGTCCAATGAGCTTTACGAGCAGTACTTC.

The V and J genes are TRBV4-1 and TRBJ2-3; 9 nucleotides match TRBD2. Germline CDR1 and CDR2: MGHRA and YSYEKL. Trimming removed 1 base from V and 5 bases from J; junction bases left unmatched: 4. The CDR3 is 15 residues long. CDR3 sequence: CASSQGGRVIDTQYF. The CDR3 bases are TGCGCCAGCAGCCAAGGCGGGAGGGTAATAGATACGCAGTATTTT.

The chain couples TRBV18 to TRBJ2-7, with TRBD2 matching 8 bases. CDR3 length equals 15 residues. V lost 1 base, J lost 5 bases, and 7 bases stayed unmatched. CDR1 is KGHSH, CDR2 LQKENI, per germline. The CDR3 DNA reads TGTGCCAGCTCACCACTGGGACTAGGACAAGACGAGCAGTACTTC. This encodes CASSPLGLGQDEQYF.